The 21 T cell receptor beta chains below all came from one sample that was sequenced in a study of T cell changes during pregnancy in multiple sclerosis. TCRdb's copy holds only in-frame clones and misses some; the assay was immunoSEQ multiplex PCR. The table has approximately 41,000 clones, about 90% seen once. This material consisted of CD4+ T cells from peripheral blood mononuclear cells, taken in the second trimester of pregnancy. Receptors originate from a female donor in good health, enrolled as a control in a pregnancy study.

Only one count was recorded for this clone. This chain links TRBV27 with TRBJ2-3, with D perhaps matching TRBD1 (5 bases). This CDR3 contains 16 residues. V lost 5 bases, J lost 4 bases, and 19 bases lay in between. Germline V gene lookup returns CDR1 MNHEY and CDR2 SMNVEV (reference sequence). The chain's CDR3 is CASSPPGQGSPDTQYF. The DNA of the CDR3 is TGTGCCAGCAGTCCCCCGGGCCAGGGTTCCCCAGATACGCAGTATTTT.

This clone was seen only a few times. The chain has TRBV4-1 and TRBJ2-1; maybe TRBD2 (5 bases). Germline V gives CDR1 MGHRA, CDR2 YSYEKL. V was clipped by 0 bases and J by 5 bases, with 11 bases between them. This CDR3 has 15 residues. The CDR3 nucleotides are TGCGCCAGCAGCCAAGAACTGAGGGATAACAATGAGCAGTTCTTC. Amino acids: CASSQELRDNNEQFF.

The chain carries TRBV18 and TRBJ2-7; possible D gene TRBD1, 5 bases. The CDR3 has 13 amino acids. Trimming stripped 2 bases from V and 5 bases from J, with 10 bases between. CDR1 KGHSH and CDR2 LQKENI come from the germline V gene. For the CDR3, the DNA is TGTGCCAGCTCACCAGGGCAGGGTAACGAGCAGTACTTC. Encoded protein: CASSPGQGNEQYF.

The chain employs TRBV15 and TRBJ2-3, with 7 bases lining up with TRBD2. The CDR3 runs to 13 residues. Germline V gene lookup returns CDR1 LNHNV and CDR2 YYDKDF (reference sequence). J was trimmed by 2 bases and V by 8 bases; bases with no gene match: 4. The CDR3 DNA reads as TGTGCCACCGGCCGGGACTACACAGATACGCAGTATTTT. The encoded protein is CATGRDYTDTQYF.

The J gene is TRBJ1-2, the V gene TRBV18, with 7 positions matching TRBD1. The CDR3 contains 13 residues. With V trimmed by 4 bases and J by 7 bases, 6 bases remained unmatched. From germline, CDR1 is KGHSH and CDR2 LQKENI. The DNA for the CDR3 is TGTGCCAGCTCACTCGACAGGGAAGGTGGCTACACCTTC. This codes for CASSLDREGGYTF.

The chain links TRBV7-9 to TRBJ2-3; TRBD2 matches 13 bases. The CDR3 sequence is 17 residues long. Germline V gene data show CDR1 as SEHNR and CDR2 as FQNEAQ (reference sequence). V lost 7 bases, J lost 0 bases, and 7 bases stayed unmatched. The CDR3 is CASTRLAGGPSTDTQYF. The DNA for the CDR3 is TGTGCCAGCACCAGACTAGCGGGGGGCCCCAGCACAGATACGCAGTATTTT.

This clone has a single count. The chain recombines TRBV27 with TRBJ1-6; D not certain. CDR3 size: 15 residues. With 2 bases removed from V and 7 bases from J, the gap between germline ends came to 12 bases. CDR1 MNHEY and CDR2 SMNVEV come from the germline V gene (reference sequence). CDR3 sequence (DNA): TGTGCCAGCAGTTTAAGCTCTCGCGCCAATTCACCCCTCCACTTT. Encoded protein: CASSLSSRANSPLHF.

The chain recombines TRBV2 with TRBJ1-6; D may be TRBD1 (5 bases). Between the trimmed V and J ends, which lost 6 bases and 10 bases, there was a span of 19 bases. Germline V CDR1 and CDR2: SNHLY, FYNNEI. The CDR3 runs to 15 residues. Here the CDR3 DNA reads TGTGCCAGCAGCCCCGTCGGCAGGGAGGTCTCACCCCTCCACTTT. Amino acids: CASSPVGREVSPLHF.

The chain carries TRBV7-8 and TRBJ2-5, with D tentatively TRBD2 (6 bases). V lost 5 bases to trimming and J lost 5 bases, with 15 bases between them. The CDR3 runs to 14 residues. Germline V gives CDR1 SGHVS, CDR2 FQNEAQ. The CDR3 loop reads CASSGGTPPETQYF. DNA for the CDR3: TGTGCCAGCAGCGGGGGGACTCCCCCGGAGACCCAGTACTTC.

V and J are TRBV5-8 and TRBJ1-5, with 10 bases that match TRBD1. The J segment lost 3 bases and the V segment lost 4 bases, leaving 10 bases of the junction unmatched. The germline V gene encodes CDR1 SGHTS and CDR2 YDEGEE. The CDR3 is 17 amino acids. DNA of the CDR3: TGTGCCAGCAGCGAGACCGGGACAGGGGTCTCCAATCAGCCCCAGCATTTT. It codes for CASSETGTGVSNQPQHF.

This clone was counted only a few times. The sample contains more than one DNA sequence encoding this CDR3. V usage is TRBV18 and J usage is TRBJ2-4, with D possibly matching TRBD1 (6 bases). CDR1 is KGHSH and CDR2 is LQKENI in the germline V gene. The V gene lost 0 bases and the J gene lost 0 bases, with 9 bases spanning the gap. The CDR3 consists of 16 residues. The CDR3 here is CASSPPTGVAKNIQYF. For the CDR3, the DNA is TGTGCCAGCTCACCACCGACAGGAGTAGCCAAAAACATTCAGTACTTC.

V is TRBV2 and J is TRBJ1-1; maybe TRBD1 (6 bases). V lost 10 bases to trimming and J lost 4 bases, with 13 bases between them. Germline-derived CDR1 and CDR2 are SNHLY and FYNNEI. This CDR3 has 12 amino acids. DNA of the CDR3: TGTGCCACCACAGGGTTAAGCACTGAAGCTTTCTTT. Its translation is CATTGLSTEAFF. The variable domain in full, with the rest retrieved from reference TRBV2 and TRBJ1-1, is EPEVTQTPSHQVTQMGQEVILRCVPISNHLYFYWYRQILGQKVEFLVSFYNNEISEKSEIFDDQFSVERPDGSNFTLKIRSTKLEDSAMYFCATTGLSTEAFFGQGTRLTVV.

The chain uses TRBV5-1 and TRBJ2-7, with TRBD1 identical over 9 bases. CDR3 size: 13 residues. V dropped 7 bases and J dropped 4; count of bases not matched to a gene: 6. Germline values: CDR1 SGHRS, CDR2 YFSETQ. CDR3 in amino acids: CASSGQGTYEQYF. DNA of the CDR3: TGCGCCAGCTCGGGACAGGGAACTTACGAGCAGTACTTC.

This chain joins TRBV12-5 and TRBJ2-3, with D maybe TRBD1 (5 bases). With 3 bases removed from V and 4 bases from J, the gap between germline ends came to 17 bases. The CDR3 consists of 16 residues. Germline lookup yields CDR1 LGHNT and CDR2 FRNRAP. CDR3 sequence: CASGFGIGRGADTQYF. The DNA for the CDR3 is TGTGCTAGTGGTTTTGGGATAGGAAGGGGCGCAGATACGCAGTATTTT.

This clone was counted a few times. The genes are TRBV7-2 and TRBJ1-1, with D tentatively TRBD1 (6 bases). V was cut by 1 base and J by 11 bases, with 20 bases left in between. From germline, CDR1 is SGHTA and CDR2 FQGNSA. CDR3 length: 15 residues. In DNA, the CDR3 is TGTGCCAGCAGCTTAGATTTAAGACAGGCGTCAGGGGCTTTCTTT. This sequence encodes CASSLDLRQASGAFF.

The gene calls are TRBV7-9 and TRBJ1-1; D might be TRBD1 (5 bases). CDR1 SEHNR and CDR2 FQNEAQ come from the germline V gene (reference sequence). The V end lost 6 bases, the J end lost 6 bases, and 23 bases lay between the germline ends. The CDR3 runs 16 residues. The CDR3 region has the DNA TGTGCCAGCAGTCCCGAACCAGGGAAGCCCCGAGCTGAAGCTTTCTTT. It translates to CASSPEPGKPRAEAFF.

The rearrangement uses TRBV7-2 and TRBJ2-3, with D possibly being TRBD2 (6 bases). Germline values: CDR1 SGHTA, CDR2 FQGNSA. This CDR3 is 15 amino acids long. Trimming took off 5 bases at V and 1 base at J, with 13 bases between the two ends. Here the CDR3 reads CASSISGGGTDTQYF. The DNA of the CDR3 is TGTGCCAGCAGCATTTCTGGAGGGGGCACAGATACGCAGTATTTT.

The chain combines TRBV7-2 with TRBJ2-1; unclear D gene. V was pared by 5 bases and J by 6 bases, with 11 bases between. Germline CDR1 is SGHTA and CDR2 is FQGNSA. The CDR3 covers 13 residues. The CDR3 sequence: CASSRYRSNEQFF. CDR3 DNA sequence: TGTGCCAGCAGCCGTTACAGAAGCAATGAGCAGTTCTTC.

Concerning this clone: One end of the junction is discordant with germline, which a read error may explain. The V call is TRBV7-6, the J call TRBJ2-2, with 12 bases fitting TRBD2. The germline CDR1 and CDR2 sequences are SGHVS and FNYEAQ. The CDR3 extends over 15 amino acids. The CDR3: CASSLAGGRTGELFF. The CDR3 region has the DNA TGTGCCAGCAGCCTAGCGGGGGGGCGGACCGGGGAGCTGTTTTTT.

This chain uses TRBV6-1 with TRBJ1-1; D possibly corresponds to TRBD1 (6 bases). The germline gives CDR1 MNHNS, CDR2 SASEGT. CDR3 length equals 12 residues. V was cut by 6 bases and J by 6 bases, with 11 bases left in between. CDR3 nucleotides: TGTGCCAGCAGCGTGACAGGTTCTGAAGCTTTCTTT. Translating gives CASSVTGSEAFF.

V is TRBV9 and J is TRBJ2-3; 7 nucleotides match TRBD1. The ends lost 3 bases at V and 5 bases at J; junction bases unmatched: 12. Germline V gene lookup returns CDR1 SGDLS and CDR2 YYNGEE. This CDR3 has 16 amino acids. The CDR3 loop reads CASSERVTGVKDTQYF. The CDR3 DNA is TGTGCCAGCAGCGAACGAGTAACAGGGGTTAAAGATACGCAGTATTTT.